Given below is one TCR beta chain in context. The target antigen is unknown. Vbeta (60) and Jbeta (13) primers were used in the PCR. Some clones are missing from TCRdb's copy, which holds only in-frame ones; the method was immunoSEQ multiplex PCR. This table holds about 150,000 clones, 64% found once. This sample is drawn from a study of cytomegalovirus exposure and HLA in healthy donors. Study at large: Counted in an early data release were tens of millions of unique TCRs from HLA-typed donors. Across 350 to 500 genotyped donors, 81% landed in the Caucasian-associated ancestry cluster.

Study-level results: Immune exposure data for these donors was limited to CMV serostatus.

The CDR3 sequence is 14 residues long. Trimming shortened V by 3 bases and J by 1 base, and 10 bases separated the two germline ends. Germline CDR1 reads LNHNV; CDR2 reads YYDKDF (reference sequence). J is TRBJ2-7 and V is TRBV15, with D possibly being TRBD2 (6 bases). This clonotype was sampled from a woman in her thirties in good health and CMV-seropositive. Sequenced material: PBMCs. CDR3 in amino acids: CATSSRGLSYEQYF. The CDR3 region has the DNA TGTGCCACCAGCAGCCGGGGACTTTCCTACGAGCAGTACTTC.